The 32 T cell receptor beta chains below come from one sample, sequenced in a study of blood T cells in healthy people across ages. For the second PCR, which ran for about 6 to 11 cycles, a sample-barcoded 5' primer and a J-beta primer mix were used. A single record per CDR3 protein comes from TCRdb applying MiXCR to the 5' RACE reads. This sample has more than 900,000 distinct CDR3 sequences, with approximately 25% found just once. The sample was also linked to a second study, of T cells of mothers and their children.

The sample taken for sequencing was blood. These receptors came from a girl aged 2-10 years in good health.

The chain links TRBV7-2 to TRBJ1-1; 9 positions match TRBD1. CDR1 SGHTA and CDR2 FQGNSA come from the germline V gene. V dropped 3 bases and J dropped 4; count of bases not matched to a gene: 9. This CDR3 has 16 residues. The CDR3 sequence is CASSFRFGQGPTEAFF. The CDR3 bases are TGTGCCAGCAGCTTTAGATTCGGACAGGGGCCCACTGAAGCTTTCTTT.

This clonotype has a handful of counts. This rearrangement joins TRBV6-2 or TRBV6-3 to TRBJ1-1; the D gene is possibly TRBD1 (5 bases). Germline values: CDR1 MNHEY, CDR2 SVGEGT. The V end was cut by 6 bases, the J end by 5 bases, with 16 bases between. The CDR3 is 14 residues long. DNA for the CDR3: TGTGCCAGCAGAAACGGGACGTTGTTTACTGAAGCTTTCTTT. This gives the protein CASRNGTLFTEAFF.

The rearrangement joins TRBV11-1 to TRBJ2-1; 7 nucleotides match TRBD2. Matching the DNA end better, TRBJ2-7 makes the J call doubtful. Germline values: CDR1 SGHAT, CDR2 FQDESV (reference sequence). CDR3 length: 15 amino acids. The CDR3: CASSLDASGAYEQYF. The CDR3 DNA is TGTGCCAGCAGCTTAGACGCTAGCGGAGCCTACGAGCAGTACTTC.

This clonotype was found a few times. This sequence joins TRBV20-1 and TRBJ1-1; D remains ambiguous. Germline lookup yields CDR1 DFQATT and CDR2 SNEGSKA (reference sequence). There are 14 residues in the CDR3. V dropped 3 bases and J dropped 2 bases, with 13 bases sitting between them. CDR3 bases: TGCAGTGCTAGTAAGGTGATATCAAACACTGAAGCTTTCTTT. This sequence encodes CSASKVISNTEAFF.

The chain is built from TRBV11-3 and TRBJ1-1; TRBD1 aligns across 7 bases. This CDR3 spans 15 amino acids. Germline CDR1 SGHNT, CDR2 YENEEA. V lost 1 base to trimming and J lost 4 bases; unmatched junction nucleotides: 6. The CDR3, as DNA: TGTGCCAGCAGCTTAGCAGGGACAGCCTCCACTGAAGCTTTCTTT. Encoded protein: CASSLAGTASTEAFF.

The chain carries TRBV20-1 and TRBJ2-5, with no clear D. The end of the DNA is better explained by TRBJ2-1, so the J call may be wrong. Germline V gene lookup returns CDR1 DFQATT and CDR2 SNEGSKA (reference sequence). This CDR3 has 13 amino acids. The CDR3 DNA is TGCAGTGCTAGAGATCCGATTAGGCGGGAGCAGTTCTTC. Translated, it gives CSARDPIRREQFF.

This sequence joins TRBV28 and TRBJ2-5; no reliable D call. Per germline, CDR1 MDHEN and CDR2 SYDVKM. This CDR3 comprises 14 residues. V lost 6 bases and J lost 2, with 13 bases in between. The DNA of the CDR3 is TGTGCCAGCAGCCCCCTCTTAGAACAAGAGACCCAGTACTTC. Translated: CASSPLLEQETQYF. Based on the CDR3 plus reference TRBV28 and TRBJ2-5, the full variable domain is DVKVTQSSRYLVKRTGEKVFLECVQDMDHENMFWYRQDPGLGLRLIYFSYDVKMKEKGDIPEGYSVSREKKERFSLILESASTNQTSMYLCASSPLLEQETQYFGPGTRLLVL.

This chain joins TRBV5-1 and TRBJ2-5, with 8 bases identical to TRBD1. This CDR3 has 14 residues. Germline loops: CDR1 SGHRS, CDR2 YFSETQ. Trimming at V came to 5 bases and at J to 3 bases, leaving 6 bases not matched to a gene. The DNA for the CDR3 is TGCGCCAGCAGATCCTTGACAGGGGAAGAGACCCAGTACTTC. The encoded protein is CASRSLTGEETQYF.

The gene calls are TRBV29-1 and TRBJ1-2; no clear D gene. Germline assignment: CDR1 SQVTM and CDR2 ANQGSEA. CDR3 size: 12 residues. V lost 7 bases, J lost 3 bases, and 12 bases lay in between. DNA of the CDR3: TGCAGCGGCGTCTGGAAAGACTATGGCTACACCTTC. It encodes CSGVWKDYGYTF.

This clonotype was counted only a few times. The genes are TRBV20-1 and TRBJ2-6; D is possibly TRBD2 (6 bases). This CDR3 has 16 amino acids. The V end was cut by 2 bases, the J end by 1 base, with 12 bases between. Germline CDR1 DFQATT, CDR2 SNEGSKA (reference sequence). The CDR3 DNA is TGCAGTGCTAGATCGGGGGAGCAATCTGGGGCCAACGTCCTGACTTTC. Translated, it gives CSARSGEQSGANVLTF.

There are a few counts of this clonotype. This chain links TRBV10-3 with TRBJ2-3; D remains ambiguous. The CDR3 is 11 residues long. CDR1 and CDR2 from the germline V gene are ENHRY and SYGVKD. V was cut by 11 bases and J by 0 bases, with 6 bases left in between. CDR3 amino acids: CAATSTDTQYF. CDR3 bases: TGTGCCGCAACTAGCACAGATACGCAGTATTTT.

This chain uses TRBV27 with TRBJ2-7; 12 bases are a match to TRBD2. The CDR3 extends over 15 amino acids. V shed 5 bases, J shed 2 bases, and the junction held 4 bases outside the gene matches. Germline lookup yields CDR1 MNHEY and CDR2 SMNVEV (reference sequence). CDR3 sequence: CASSPWTSGAYEQYF. CDR3 in DNA: TGTGCCAGCAGTCCCTGGACTAGCGGGGCCTACGAGCAGTACTTC.

This clonotype was observed a few times. J is TRBJ1-5 and V is TRBV6-2 or TRBV6-3, with D hard to call. This CDR3 has 15 residues. The germline V and J ends were trimmed by 7 bases and 1 base, with 14 bases remaining between them. The germline CDR1 and CDR2 sequences are MNHEY and SVGEGT. CDR3 region: CASTDGRDSNQPQHF. In DNA, the CDR3 is TGTGCCAGCACGGACGGACGAGACAGCAATCAGCCCCAGCATTTT.

This clonotype appeared a few times. The rearrangement uses TRBV12-3 or TRBV12-4 and TRBJ2-2, with D possibly being TRBD2 (6 bases). This CDR3 contains 17 residues. V was clipped by 2 bases and J by 6 bases, with 19 bases between them. The CDR3 protein is CASSLSHGEEYSGELFF. Written as DNA, the CDR3 is TGTGCCAGCAGTTTAAGTCACGGGGAGGAATATTCCGGGGAGCTGTTTTTT.

This clonotype was recorded a few times. The V call is TRBV13, the J call TRBJ2-1; 7 positions match TRBD1. Germline CDR1 reads PRHDT; CDR2 reads FYEKMQ (reference sequence). The trim removed 2 bases at V and 2 bases at J, leaving 6 bases unmatched. This CDR3 is 16 amino acids long. The CDR3: CASSLLTGQTYNEQFF. As DNA, the CDR3 is TGTGCCAGCAGCTTACTGACGGGACAGACCTACAATGAGCAGTTCTTC.

This clonotype was seen only a few times. This CDR3 is missing its conserved last phenylalanine or tryptophan, likely due to a read error. The rearrangement uses TRBV29-1 and TRBJ2-5; D may correspond to TRBD1 or TRBD2 (6 bases each). TRBJ2-7 matches the DNA end more closely, so the J call is doubtful. The CDR3 contains 14 residues. Germline values: CDR1 SQVTM, CDR2 ANQGSEA. DNA of the CDR3: TGCAGCGTTGGTGGAGGGCAGGGGTCCTACGAGCAGTACCTC. It encodes CSVGGGQGSYEQYL.

This clonotype was observed a few times. V is TRBV28 and J is TRBJ2-7, with TRBD1 matching 7 bases. Germline trimming cut 5 bases from V and 7 bases from J; bases unmatched to any gene: 8. The CDR3 consists of 13 residues. From germline, CDR1 is MDHEN and CDR2 SYDVKM. The CDR3 sequence is CASSPPGGWEQYF. The CDR3 DNA is TGTGCCAGCAGTCCCCCAGGGGGTTGGGAGCAGTACTTC.

This clonotype has more than one count but fewer than ten. The V call is TRBV12-3 or TRBV12-4, the J call TRBJ1-4; D may be TRBD1 (5 bases). The CDR3 is 13 residues long. The V and J ends lost 6 bases and 16 bases respectively, with 21 bases between them. CDR3 sequence reads: CASSSLEGSNRFF. DNA of the CDR3: TGTGCCAGCAGCTCTCTCGAGGGGTCGAATCGGTTTTTT.

V is TRBV9 and J is TRBJ2-5; no clear D gene. The CDR3 contains 16 residues. The germline V gene encodes CDR1 SGDLS and CDR2 YYNGEE. The V gene lost 0 bases and the J gene lost 1 base, with 13 bases spanning the gap. The CDR3 sequence: CASSVGRGSPQETQYF. The CDR3 DNA sequence: TGTGCCAGCAGCGTAGGCCGCGGCAGCCCCCAAGAGACCCAGTACTTC.

This clonotype has a handful of counts. The genes are TRBV3-1 and TRBJ1-6; D may be TRBD1 (6 bases). The germline gives CDR1 LGHDT, CDR2 YNNKEL (reference sequence). Trimming cost V 3 bases and J 10 bases, with 10 bases left between them. The CDR3 spans 13 residues. CDR3 in amino acids: CASSQQGISPLHF. DNA of the CDR3: TGTGCCAGCAGCCAGCAGGGGATATCACCCCTCCACTTT.

A few counts support this clonotype. The J gene is TRBJ1-6, the V gene TRBV6-1, with 7 positions matching TRBD1. This CDR3 comprises 14 residues. Germline V gene lookup returns CDR1 MNHNS and CDR2 SASEGT. The ends lost 8 bases at V and 6 bases at J; junction bases unmatched: 7. As DNA, the CDR3 is TGTGCCAGCGCTCGGGACAGCTTTAATTCACCCCTCCACTTT. This translates into CASARDSFNSPLHF.

The J gene is TRBJ2-1, the V gene TRBV12-3 or TRBV12-4, with unresolved D. Trimming left V 7 bases short and J 0 bases short, with 19 bases between. The CDR3 is made up of 17 amino acids. DNA of the CDR3: TGTGCCAGCACCCAAGGTTCCGGCCTCACCTCCTACAATGAGCAGTTCTTC. Its protein is CASTQGSGLTSYNEQFF.

This sequence joins TRBV5-1 and TRBJ2-7; D might be TRBD2 (5 bases). Germline V gene sequence: CDR1 SGHRS, CDR2 YFSETQ. The CDR3 sequence is 13 residues long. Trimming shortened V by 5 bases and J by 3 bases, and 12 bases separated the two germline ends. CDR3 loop: CASSNFRDYEQYF. In DNA, the CDR3 is TGCGCCAGCAGTAATTTCCGGGACTACGAGCAGTACTTC.

The rearrangement uses TRBV6-5 and TRBJ2-5, with TRBD1 matching 7 bases. The end of the DNA is better explained by TRBJ2-7, so the J call may be wrong. This CDR3 region has 14 residues. The V gene's germline CDR1 is MNHEY and CDR2 SVGAGI. In DNA form, the CDR3 reads TGTGCCAGCATCGGATCGGGACAGACCTACGAGCAGTACTTC. Protein product: CASIGSGQTYEQYF.

This chain joins TRBV29-1 and TRBJ1-2; D might be TRBD1 (5 bases). Germline assignment: CDR1 SQVTM and CDR2 ANQGSEA. The CDR3 is made up of 14 amino acids. Between the trimmed V and J ends, which lost 0 bases and 6 bases, there was a span of 14 bases. The CDR3 DNA follows: TGCAGCGTTGAAGATTGGGATCAGGGAAATGGCTACACCTTC. Amino acid sequence: CSVEDWDQGNGYTF.

This sequence joins TRBV9 and TRBJ2-5; D is unresolved. The V end was cut by 0 bases, the J end by 0 bases, with 6 bases between. This CDR3 has 14 amino acids. CDR1 is SGDLS, CDR2 YYNGEE, per germline. In nucleotides, the CDR3 is TGTGCCAGCAGCGTAGGGCCAGACCAAGAGACCCAGTACTTC. It translates to CASSVGPDQETQYF.

The J gene is TRBJ2-2, the V gene TRBV10-3; the D gene is possibly TRBD1 (6 bases). Per the germline V gene, CDR1 is ENHRY and CDR2 is SYGVKD. V was trimmed by 8 bases and J by 3 bases, leaving 13 bases between them. The CDR3 has 14 amino acids. CDR3 sequence reads: CAIGDTGHTGELFF. The CDR3 DNA reads as TGTGCCATCGGCGATACAGGGCACACCGGGGAGCTGTTTTTT.

This clonotype was recorded a few times. This rearrangement joins TRBV4-1 to TRBJ2-3, with 7 bases matching TRBD2. Per germline, CDR1 MGHRA and CDR2 YSYEKL. There are 18 residues in the CDR3. V lost 0 bases to trimming and J lost 1 base; unmatched junction nucleotides: 10. The CDR3 protein is CASSQEFAAGTRTDTQYF. CDR3 DNA sequence: TGCGCCAGCAGCCAAGAATTCGCAGCGGGGACCCGCACAGATACGCAGTATTTT.

CDR3 nucleotides: TGTGCCAGCAGTTTCTTACTAACGCTTGACAATGAGCAGTTCTTC. Its protein is CASSFLLTLDNEQFF. The V call is TRBV28, the J call TRBJ2-1; no reliable D call. CDR1 and CDR2 from the germline V gene are MDHEN and SYDVKM. Trimming took off 3 bases at V and 5 bases at J, with 14 bases between the two ends. The CDR3 has 15 residues. The full variable domain, rest sourced from reference TRBV28 and TRBJ2-1, is DVKVTQSSRYLVKRTGEKVFLECVQDMDHENMFWYRQDPGLGLRLIYFSYDVKMKEKGDIPEGYSVSREKKERFSLILESASTNQTSMYLCASSFLLTLDNEQFFGPGTRLTVL.

This clonotype was detected only a few times. The V call is TRBV7-8, the J call TRBJ2-5; D may match TRBD1 or TRBD2 (6 bases each). The DNA matches TRBJ2-7 better at its end, which makes the J call doubtful. This CDR3 has 16 amino acids. CDR1 SGHVS and CDR2 FQNEAQ come from the germline V gene. In DNA form, the CDR3 reads TGTGCCAGCAGCTTAGAATTCAAGGGGGGCCAGTACGAGCAGTACTTC. Its translation: CASSLEFKGGQYEQYF.

The V call is TRBV6-4, the J call TRBJ2-2; 9 nucleotides align to TRBD1. CDR3 length: 14 residues. Germline V gives CDR1 MRHNA, CDR2 SNTAGT. The junction had 4 bases not matched to a gene; V was cut back by 7 bases and J by 4 bases. The CDR3 is CASTADRGTGELFF. CDR3 sequence (DNA): TGTGCCAGCACTGCGGACAGGGGCACCGGGGAGCTGTTTTTT.

This clonotype came up a few times. CDR3 nucleotide sequence: TGTGCCAGCAGCGGACCTTCTGGGGCCGAAAAACTGTTTTTT. Translation gives CASSGPSGAEKLFF. The rearrangement joins TRBV7-2 to TRBJ1-4; tentative D call: TRBD1 (5 bases). Trimming shortened V by 5 bases and J by 8 bases, and 15 bases separated the two germline ends. Looked up from germline, CDR1 is SGHTA and CDR2 is FQGNSA. The CDR3 has 14 residues.